This T cell receptor beta chain is drawn from a study of blood T cell repertoires in COVID-19. Study-level information: Both acute and convalescent COVID-19 samples were obtained from the United States, Italy and Spain.

Authors' analysis steps: Using reference gene primer amplification, nucleated cell counts were estimated. Clones were sequenced by immunoSEQ multiplex PCR, and TCRdb holds only the in-frame ones, with some missing. The V and J calls and clone size come from that table; D and trimming were worked out from the DNA. The profile covers a few hundred thousand clones, with around 83% appearing a single time and around 5% taken by the ten largest. Enrolled through a virtual design, the participants were between about 18 and 100 years of age and came from about two dozen US areas. Resolution of symptoms, clearance, or two negative PCRs was present in recovered Cohort 3 donors. Sequencing input: PBMCs or T cells enriched from blood (not recorded which). The clonotype comes from a woman aged 50 to 60 who had recovered from COVID-19.

The CDR3 spells CASSAGTGALYGYTF. The CDR3 DNA reads as TGCGCCAGCAGCGCCGGGACAGGGGCCCTCTATGGCTACACCTTC. The rearrangement uses TRBV5-1 and TRBJ1-2; TRBD1 agrees at 10 bases. With V trimmed by 4 bases and J by 4 bases, 7 bases remained unmatched. This CDR3 is built from 15 residues. CDR1 SGHRS and CDR2 YFSETQ come from the germline V gene.